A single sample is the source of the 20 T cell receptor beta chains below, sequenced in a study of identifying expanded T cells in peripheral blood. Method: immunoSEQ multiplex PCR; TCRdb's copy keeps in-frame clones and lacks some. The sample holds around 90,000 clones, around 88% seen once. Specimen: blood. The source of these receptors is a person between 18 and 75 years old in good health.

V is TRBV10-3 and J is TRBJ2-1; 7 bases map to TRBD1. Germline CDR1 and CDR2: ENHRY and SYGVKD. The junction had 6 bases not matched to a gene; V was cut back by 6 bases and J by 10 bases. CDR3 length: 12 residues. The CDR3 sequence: CAIRQGEREQFF. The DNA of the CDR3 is TGTGCCATCAGGCAGGGGGAGAGGGAGCAGTTCTTC.

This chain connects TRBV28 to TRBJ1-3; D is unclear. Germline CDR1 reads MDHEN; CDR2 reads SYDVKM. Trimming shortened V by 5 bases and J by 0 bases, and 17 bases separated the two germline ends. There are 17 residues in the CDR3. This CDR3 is CASSLNGPGLSGNTIYF. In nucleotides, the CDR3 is TGTGCCAGCAGTCTCAATGGTCCGGGCCTCTCTGGAAACACCATATATTTT.

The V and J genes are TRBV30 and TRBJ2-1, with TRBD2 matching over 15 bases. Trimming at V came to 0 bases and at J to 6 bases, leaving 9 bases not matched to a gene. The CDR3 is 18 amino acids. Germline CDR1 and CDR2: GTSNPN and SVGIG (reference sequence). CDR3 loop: CAWSVPDWTSGRANEQFF. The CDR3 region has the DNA TGTGCCTGGAGTGTACCTGACTGGACTAGCGGGAGGGCCAATGAGCAGTTCTTC.

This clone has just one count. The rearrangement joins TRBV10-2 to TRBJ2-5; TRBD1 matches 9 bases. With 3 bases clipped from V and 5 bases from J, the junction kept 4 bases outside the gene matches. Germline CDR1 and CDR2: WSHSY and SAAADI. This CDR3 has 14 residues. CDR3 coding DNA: TGCGCCAGCAGTGAATGGACAGGGGAGGAGACCCAGTACTTC. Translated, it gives CASSEWTGEETQYF.

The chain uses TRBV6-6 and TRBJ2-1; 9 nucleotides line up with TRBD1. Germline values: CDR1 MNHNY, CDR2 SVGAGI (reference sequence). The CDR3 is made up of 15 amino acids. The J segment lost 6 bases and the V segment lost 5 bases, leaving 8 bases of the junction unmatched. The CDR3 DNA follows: TGTGCCAGCAGTAATGACAGGGGGAGTGGCAATGAGCAGTTCTTC. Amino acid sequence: CASSNDRGSGNEQFF.

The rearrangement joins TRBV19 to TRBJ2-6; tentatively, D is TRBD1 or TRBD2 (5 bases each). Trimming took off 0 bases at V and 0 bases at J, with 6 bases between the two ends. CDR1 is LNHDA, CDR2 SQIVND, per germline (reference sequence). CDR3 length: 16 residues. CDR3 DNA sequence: TGTGCCAGTAGTATAGATGGGGGCTCTGGGGCCAACGTCCTGACTTTC. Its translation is CASSIDGGSGANVLTF. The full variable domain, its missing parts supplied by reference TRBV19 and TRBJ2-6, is DGGITQSPKYLFRKEGQNVTLSCEQNLNHDAMYWYRQDPGQGLRLIYYSQIVNDFQKGDIAEGYSVSREKKESFPLTVTSAQKNPTAFYLCASSIDGGSGANVLTFGAGSRLTVL.

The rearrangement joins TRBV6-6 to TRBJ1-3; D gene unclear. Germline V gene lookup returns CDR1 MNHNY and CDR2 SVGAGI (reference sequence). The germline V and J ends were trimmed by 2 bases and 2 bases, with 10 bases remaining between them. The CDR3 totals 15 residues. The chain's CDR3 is CASSYEDRAGNTIYF. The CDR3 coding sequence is TGTGCCAGCAGTTACGAGGACCGAGCTGGAAACACCATATATTTT.

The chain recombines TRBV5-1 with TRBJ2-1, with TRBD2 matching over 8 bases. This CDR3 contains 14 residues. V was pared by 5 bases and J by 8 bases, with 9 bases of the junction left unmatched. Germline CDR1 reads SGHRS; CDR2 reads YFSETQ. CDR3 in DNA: TGCGCCAGCAGACAAAGCGGGAGTTTGTATGAGCAGTTCTTC. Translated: CASRQSGSLYEQFF.

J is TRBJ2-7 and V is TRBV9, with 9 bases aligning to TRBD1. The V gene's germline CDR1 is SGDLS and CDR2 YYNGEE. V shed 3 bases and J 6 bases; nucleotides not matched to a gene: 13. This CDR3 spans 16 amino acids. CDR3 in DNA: TGTGCCAGCAGCGCAGACCCGACAGGGGGATCGGGCGAGCAGTACTTC. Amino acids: CASSADPTGGSGEQYF.

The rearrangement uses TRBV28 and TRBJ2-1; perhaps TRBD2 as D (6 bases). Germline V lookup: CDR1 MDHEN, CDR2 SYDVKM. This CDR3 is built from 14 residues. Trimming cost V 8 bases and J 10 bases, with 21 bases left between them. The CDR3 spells CASRYSGGTGEQFF. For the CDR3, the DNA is TGTGCCAGCCGTTACAGTGGCGGGACCGGGGAGCAGTTCTTC.

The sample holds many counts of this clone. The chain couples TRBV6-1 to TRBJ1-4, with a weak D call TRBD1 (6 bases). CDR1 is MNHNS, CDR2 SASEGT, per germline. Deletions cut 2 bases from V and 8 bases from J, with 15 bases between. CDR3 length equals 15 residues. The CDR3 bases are TGTGCCAGCAGTGAACTACAGGGCACGGGGGAAAAACTGTTTTTT. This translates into CASSELQGTGEKLFF.

DNA for the CDR3: TGTGCCAGCAGCTCGCAATTTCGGGACAGGGGGCGCGAGCAGTACTTC. It encodes CASSSQFRDRGREQYF. The chain recombines TRBV5-4 with TRBJ2-7, with 12 nucleotides matching TRBD1. This CDR3 has 16 amino acids. V shed 3 bases and J 6 bases; nucleotides not matched to a gene: 10. Germline CDR1 SGHNT, CDR2 YYREEE (reference sequence).

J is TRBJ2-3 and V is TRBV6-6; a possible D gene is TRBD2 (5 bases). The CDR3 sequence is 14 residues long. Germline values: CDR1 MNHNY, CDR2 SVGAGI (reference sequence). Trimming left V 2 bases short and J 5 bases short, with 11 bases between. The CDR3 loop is CASSYGRKKDTQYF. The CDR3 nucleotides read TGTGCCAGCAGTTACGGGAGAAAGAAAGATACGCAGTATTTT.

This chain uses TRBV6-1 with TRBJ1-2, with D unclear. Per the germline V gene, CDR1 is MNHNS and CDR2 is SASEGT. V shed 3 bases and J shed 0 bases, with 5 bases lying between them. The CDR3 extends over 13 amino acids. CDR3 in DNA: TGTGCCAGCAGTGAGAGCCCTAACTATGGCTACACCTTC. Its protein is CASSESPNYGYTF.

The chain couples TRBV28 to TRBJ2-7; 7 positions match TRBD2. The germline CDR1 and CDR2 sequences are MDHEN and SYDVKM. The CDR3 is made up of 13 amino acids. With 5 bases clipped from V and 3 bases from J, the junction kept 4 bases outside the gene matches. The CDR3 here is CASSASGVYEQYF. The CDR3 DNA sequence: TGTGCCAGCAGTGCCAGCGGGGTCTACGAGCAGTACTTC.

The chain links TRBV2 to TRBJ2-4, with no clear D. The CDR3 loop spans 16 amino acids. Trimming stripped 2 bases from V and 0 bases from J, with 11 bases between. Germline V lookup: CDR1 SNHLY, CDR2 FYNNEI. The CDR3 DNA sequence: TGTGCCAGCAGTGAATTTGGTAGTCAAGCCAAAAACATTCAGTACTTC. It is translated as CASSEFGSQAKNIQYF.

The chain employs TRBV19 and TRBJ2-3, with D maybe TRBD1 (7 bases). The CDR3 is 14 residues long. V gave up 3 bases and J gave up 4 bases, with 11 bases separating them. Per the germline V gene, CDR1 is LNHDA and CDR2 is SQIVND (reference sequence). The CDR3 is CASSMGRGADTQYF. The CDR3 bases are TGTGCCAGTAGTATGGGCAGGGGGGCAGATACGCAGTATTTT.

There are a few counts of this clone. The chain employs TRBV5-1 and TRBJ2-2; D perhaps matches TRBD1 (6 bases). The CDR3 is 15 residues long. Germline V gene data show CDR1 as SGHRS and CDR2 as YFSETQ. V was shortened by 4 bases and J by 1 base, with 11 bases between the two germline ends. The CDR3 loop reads CASSVTGGNTGELFF. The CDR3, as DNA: TGCGCCAGCAGCGTGACAGGCGGGAACACCGGGGAGCTGTTTTTT. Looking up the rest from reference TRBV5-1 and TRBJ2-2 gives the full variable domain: KAGVTQTPRYLIKTRGQQVTLSCSPISGHRSVSWYQQTPGQGLQFLFEYFSETQRNKGNFPGRFSGRQFSNSRSEMNVSTLELGDSALYLCASSVTGGNTGELFFGEGSRLTVL.

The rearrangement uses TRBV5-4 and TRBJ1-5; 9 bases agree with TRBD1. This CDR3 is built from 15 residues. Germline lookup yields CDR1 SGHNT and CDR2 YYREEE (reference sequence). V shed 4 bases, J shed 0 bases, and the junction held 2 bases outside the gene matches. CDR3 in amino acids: CASSRQGDSNQPQHF. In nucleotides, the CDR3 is TGTGCCAGCAGCCGACAGGGGGATAGCAATCAGCCCCAGCATTTT. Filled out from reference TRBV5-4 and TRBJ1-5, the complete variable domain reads ETGVTQSPTHLIKTRGQQVTLRCSSQSGHNTVSWYQQALGQGPQFIFQYYREEENGRGNFPPRFSGLQFPNYSSELNVNALELDDSALYLCASSRQGDSNQPQHFGDGTRLSIL.

The CDR3 sequence: CASSLNPYFYNEQFF. CDR3 coding DNA: TGTGCCAGCAGCTTAAACCCGTACTTCTACAATGAGCAGTTCTTC. The rearrangement links TRBV7-2 to TRBJ2-1; D unclear. V dropped 2 bases and J dropped 3 bases, with 11 bases sitting between them. The CDR3 runs 15 residues. CDR1 and CDR2 (germline): SGHTA, FQGNSA.